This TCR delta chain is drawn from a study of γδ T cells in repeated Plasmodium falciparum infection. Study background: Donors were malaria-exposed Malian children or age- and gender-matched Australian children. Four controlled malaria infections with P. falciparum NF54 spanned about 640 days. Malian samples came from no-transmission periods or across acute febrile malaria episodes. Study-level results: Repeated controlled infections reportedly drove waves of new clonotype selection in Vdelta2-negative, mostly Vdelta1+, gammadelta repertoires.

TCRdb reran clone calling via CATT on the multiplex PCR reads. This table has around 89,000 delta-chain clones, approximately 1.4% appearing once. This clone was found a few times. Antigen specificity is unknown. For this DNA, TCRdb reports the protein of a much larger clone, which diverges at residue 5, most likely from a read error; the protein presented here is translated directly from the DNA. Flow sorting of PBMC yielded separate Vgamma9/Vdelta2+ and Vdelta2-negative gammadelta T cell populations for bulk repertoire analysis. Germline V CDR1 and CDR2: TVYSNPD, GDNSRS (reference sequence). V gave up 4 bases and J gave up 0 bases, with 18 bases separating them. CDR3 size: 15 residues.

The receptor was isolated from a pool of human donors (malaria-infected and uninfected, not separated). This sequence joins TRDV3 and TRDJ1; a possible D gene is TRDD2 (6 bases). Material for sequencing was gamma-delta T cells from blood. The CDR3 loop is CASALLRGHTDKLIF. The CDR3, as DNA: TGTGCCTCAGCCCTCCTACGAGGCCACACCGATAAACTCATCTTT.